Each of the 30 T cell receptor beta chains below was sequenced from the same sample in a study of blood T cell repertoires in COVID-19. The method was immunoSEQ multiplex PCR; TCRdb's version includes in-frame clones alone and lacks a portion of them. This table has 150,000 to 200,000 clones, 80% appearing once. Sequences were obtained from PBMCs or T cells enriched from blood (not recorded which). The source is a man in his forties who had recovered from COVID-19.

The rearrangement joins TRBV24-1 to TRBJ2-7, with 7 bases aligning to TRBD2. CDR3 length: 17 amino acids. With V trimmed by 9 bases and J by 0 bases, 16 bases remained unmatched. Germline CDR1 KGHDR, CDR2 SFDVKD. This CDR3 is CATGSPSGDSSSYEQYF. The CDR3, as DNA: TGTGCCACCGGGAGTCCCAGCGGGGATTCAAGCTCCTACGAGCAGTACTTC.

V and J are TRBV4-1 and TRBJ1-3; D might be TRBD1 (6 bases). The V and J ends lost 0 bases and 4 bases respectively, with 13 bases between them. Germline V gene data show CDR1 as MGHRA and CDR2 as YSYEKL. CDR3 length equals 16 residues. CDR3 sequence reads: CASSQDRGAGGNTIYF. DNA of the CDR3: TGCGCCAGCAGCCAAGATCGGGGGGCTGGCGGAAACACCATATATTTT.

The V gene is TRBV6-5, the J gene TRBJ1-1, with a weak D call TRBD1 (6 bases). The germline V and J ends were trimmed by 8 bases and 6 bases, with 22 bases remaining between them. CDR1 and CDR2 from the germline V gene are MNHEY and SVGAGI. This CDR3 has 15 amino acids. The CDR3 DNA sequence: TGTGCCAGCGGGACACCCGGGGCGAAGGACCCTGAAGCTTTCTTT. The encoded protein is CASGTPGAKDPEAFF.

This clone appeared a few times. The gene calls are TRBV6-5 and TRBJ2-2, with TRBD1 identical over 7 bases. This CDR3 contains 16 residues. CDR1 is MNHEY and CDR2 is SVGAGI in the germline V gene. The trim removed 3 bases at V and 4 bases at J, leaving 8 bases unmatched. This CDR3 is CASSYTNRGPTGELFF. The CDR3 nucleotides read TGTGCCAGCAGTTATACTAATAGGGGGCCCACCGGGGAGCTGTTTTTT.

The chain couples TRBV3-1 (or the pseudogene TRBV3-2) to TRBJ1-1, with TRBD1 matching 7 bases. This CDR3 has 16 residues. Per the germline V gene, CDR1 is LGHDT and CDR2 is YNNKEL (reference sequence). After removal of 2 bases from V and 1 base from J, the junction contained 7 bases not matched to a gene. CDR3 coding DNA: TGTGCCAGCAGCCAACGGAAGGGGGCAAGGAACACTGAAGCTTTCTTT. Translating it yields CASSQRKGARNTEAFF.

The chain has TRBV19 and TRBJ1-1, with 9 bases identical to TRBD1. CDR3 length: 15 residues. J gave up 6 bases and V 4 bases, and 9 bases lay outside the gene matches. CDR1 LNHDA and CDR2 SQIVND come from the germline V gene (reference sequence). The CDR3 DNA reads TGTGCCAGTAGTAACCTACAGGGGGCCAGTGCTGAAGCTTTCTTT. Protein: CASSNLQGASAEAFF.

This clone was observed a handful of times. V usage is TRBV2 and J usage is TRBJ1-5; the D gene is possibly TRBD1 (5 bases). The CDR3 is 14 residues long. V lost 6 bases, J lost 4 bases, and 13 bases lay in between. The V gene's germline CDR1 is SNHLY and CDR2 FYNNEI. CDR3 coding DNA: TGTGCCAGCAGAATCGGGGGTCCAAATCAGCCCCAGCATTTT. Encoded protein: CASRIGGPNQPQHF.

The chain has TRBV10-3 and TRBJ1-3, with unresolved D. The ends were cut back, 1 base at V and 0 bases at J, with 7 bases in the middle. The CDR3 runs to 15 residues. Germline V gene sequence: CDR1 ENHRY, CDR2 SYGVKD. CDR3 protein: CAISEWQFSGNTIYF. In DNA form, the CDR3 reads TGTGCCATCAGTGAGTGGCAGTTCTCTGGAAACACCATATATTTT.

The chain combines TRBV30 with TRBJ2-2; tentative D call: TRBD2 (6 bases). Germline values: CDR1 GTSNPN, CDR2 SVGIG (reference sequence). V dropped 0 bases and J dropped 4 bases, with 15 bases sitting between them. The CDR3 consists of 16 residues. The CDR3 coding sequence is TGTGCCTGGAGTGTACGTCGGGGGAGGAGCACCGGGGAGCTGTTTTTT. Amino acid sequence: CAWSVRRGRSTGELFF.

This clone was recorded a few times. The V call is TRBV5-1, the J call TRBJ1-6; D call uncertain. Looked up from germline, CDR1 is SGHRS and CDR2 is YFSETQ. V was shortened by 7 bases and J by 8 bases, with 13 bases between the two germline ends. This CDR3 region has 13 residues. The CDR3 protein is CASGGRPDSPLHF. CDR3 coding DNA: TGCGCCAGCGGCGGGCGGCCGGATTCACCCCTCCACTTT.

J is TRBJ2-3 and V is TRBV5-6; TRBD1 matches at 8 bases. V shed 4 bases, J shed 7 bases, and the junction held 5 bases outside the gene matches. CDR1 and CDR2 (germline): SGHDT, YYEEEE. This CDR3 has 13 residues. The CDR3 DNA reads as TGTGCCAGCAGCATGGACAGGGATCATACGCAGTATTTT. Translating it yields CASSMDRDHTQYF.

The chain links TRBV9 to TRBJ2-3; D uncertain. CDR1 and CDR2 (germline): SGDLS, YYNGEE. The length of the CDR3 is 14 residues. The V and J ends lost 4 bases and 0 bases respectively, with 9 bases between them. The CDR3 DNA reads as TGTGCCAGCAGCTCAGAGACTAGCACAGATACGCAGTATTTT. This translates into CASSSETSTDTQYF.

This rearrangement joins TRBV14 to TRBJ1-6; no reliable D call. The length of the CDR3 is 15 residues. Germline CDR1 reads SGHDN; CDR2 reads FVKESK. Trimming took 1 base from V and 7 from J, leaving 11 bases between them. The CDR3 is CASSQVNGANSPLHF. The CDR3 DNA sequence: TGTGCCAGCAGCCAAGTAAACGGAGCGAATTCACCCCTCCACTTT.

The V call is TRBV6-4, the J call TRBJ1-2; 10 positions match TRBD1. The length of the CDR3 is 19 residues. Trimming removed 5 bases from V and 0 bases from J; junction bases left unmatched: 15. Germline loops: CDR1 MRHNA, CDR2 SNTAGT. The CDR3, as DNA: TGTGCCAGCAGTTCCGGCAGGGGGGGACAGGGGTCAACTAACTATGGCTACACCTTC. Translated: CASSSGRGGQGSTNYGYTF.

The genes are TRBV30 and TRBJ2-1; D uncertain. There are 13 residues in the CDR3. Between the trimmed V and J ends, which lost 2 bases and 0 bases, there was a span of 5 bases. Germline loops: CDR1 GTSNPN, CDR2 SVGIG (reference sequence). The CDR3 sequence: CAWSSSSYNEQFF. For the CDR3, the DNA is TGTGCCTGGAGTAGTAGCTCCTACAATGAGCAGTTCTTC.

The chain recombines TRBV5-8 with TRBJ1-2, with 8 bases identical to TRBD1. Germline assignment: CDR1 SGHTS and CDR2 YDEGEE. Trimming took 2 bases from V and 6 from J; bases not matched to a gene: 3. This CDR3 is built from 13 residues. The CDR3 coding sequence is TGTGCCAGCAGCTTCGGACAGGGTAATGGCTACACCTTC. Translation gives CASSFGQGNGYTF. Using reference TRBV5-8 and TRBJ1-2 for the parts outside the CDR3, the full variable domain is EAGVTQSPTHLIKTRGQQATLRCSPISGHTSVYWYQQALGLGLQFLLWYDEGEERNRGNFPPRFSGRQFPNYSSELNVNALELEDSALYLCASSFGQGNGYTFGSGTRLTVV.

The J gene is TRBJ2-7, the V gene TRBV30; TRBD2 matches 9 bases. This CDR3 is 13 amino acids long. Per the germline V gene, CDR1 is GTSNPN and CDR2 is SVGIG (reference sequence). Losses at the gene ends were 2 bases for V and 3 bases for J; bases not matched to a gene: 2. The CDR3 DNA reads as TGTGCCTGGAGTTCGACTAGCGGCTACGAGCAGTACGTC. Protein product: CAWSSTSGYEQYV.

The chain combines TRBV21-1 with TRBJ1-2; the table calls TRBD1, which could not be checked here. TRBV21-1 is annotated as a pseudogene. The CDR3 contains 12 residues. CDR3 loop: CAGTRQAGGYTF. The CDR3 DNA sequence: TGTGCCGGAACCCGGCAAGCAGGGGGCTACACCTTC.

This clone appeared a single time. The J gene is TRBJ2-5, the V gene TRBV11-1, with 13 bases fitting TRBD2. Germline loops: CDR1 SGHAT, CDR2 FQDESV (reference sequence). V shed 5 bases, J shed 1 base, and the junction held 4 bases outside the gene matches. CDR3 length: 16 residues. CDR3 nucleotide sequence: TGTGCCAGCAGCCTAGGACTAGCGGGGGCCCAAGAGACCCAGTACTTC. Its protein is CASSLGLAGAQETQYF.

The chain joins TRBV18 to TRBJ1-1; D gene ambiguous. V shed 6 bases and J shed 1 base, with 9 bases lying between them. The CDR3 runs to 13 residues. Germline lookup yields CDR1 KGHSH and CDR2 LQKENI. CDR3 sequence reads: CASSTGENTEAFF. The DNA of the CDR3 is TGTGCCAGCTCCACCGGGGAGAACACTGAAGCTTTCTTT.

V and J are TRBV6-5 and TRBJ1-3; D is unclear. Germline CDR1 reads MNHEY; CDR2 reads SVGAGI. V was shortened by 7 bases and J by 4 bases, with 8 bases between the two germline ends. The CDR3 consists of 12 residues. The CDR3 here is CASNLKGNTIYF. The CDR3, as DNA: TGTGCCAGCAACCTAAAGGGAAACACCATATATTTT.

This clone has a single count. V usage is TRBV30 and J usage is TRBJ2-7; D gene ambiguous. V dropped 7 bases and J dropped 2 bases, with 9 bases sitting between them. The CDR3 has 11 amino acids. Germline V gene lookup returns CDR1 GTSNPN and CDR2 SVGIG (reference sequence). The CDR3 DNA follows: TGTGCCTCGCGGTGGGCCTACGAGCAGTACTTC. Translated, it gives CASRWAYEQYF.

The CDR3 here is CASKRGLEDTQYF. Written as DNA, the CDR3 is TGTGCCAGTAAACGAGGCCTGGAAGATACGCAGTATTTT. The chain links TRBV19 to TRBJ2-3; D gene uncertain. The CDR3 consists of 13 residues. V lost 7 bases to trimming and J lost 5 bases, with 13 bases between them. CDR1 and CDR2 from the germline V gene are LNHDA and SQIVND (reference sequence). Supplemented by reference TRBV19 and TRBJ2-3, the full variable domain reads DGGITQSPKYLFRKEGQNVTLSCEQNLNHDAMYWYRQDPGQGLRLIYYSQIVNDFQKGDIAEGYSVSREKKESFPLTVTSAQKNPTAFYLCASKRGLEDTQYFGPGTRLTVL.

The V gene is TRBV7-3, the J gene TRBJ2-1; 7 bases are a match to TRBD2. V was pared by 2 bases and J by 10 bases, with 2 bases of the junction left unmatched. CDR3 length: 12 residues. Germline V gives CDR1 SGHTA, CDR2 FQGTGA. The CDR3 DNA reads TGTGCCAGCAGCTTATACGGGGGGGAGCAGTTCTTC. Amino acid sequence: CASSLYGGEQFF.

This chain links TRBV15 with TRBJ2-2; 7 bases map to TRBD2. V trimming: 4 bases; J trimming: 3 bases; junction bases outside the gene matches: 11. The CDR3 consists of 17 residues. Germline CDR1 reads LNHNV; CDR2 reads YYDKDF (reference sequence). In DNA, the CDR3 is TGTGCCACCAGCAACAATCCCGGGGGGAGGGACACCGGGGAGCTGTTTTTT. This codes for CATSNNPGGRDTGELFF.

There are a few counts of this clone. The CDR3 reads CASSPRGSGGYTF. CDR3 bases: TGTGCCAGTAGTCCCCGCGGGTCTGGGGGCTACACCTTC. The chain is built from TRBV19 and TRBJ1-2; D remains ambiguous. CDR3 length: 13 amino acids. V was clipped by 5 bases and J by 8 bases, with 15 bases between them. Germline V gene data show CDR1 as LNHDA and CDR2 as SQIVND (reference sequence).

This rearrangement joins TRBV19 to TRBJ1-4; D remains unclear. V was clipped by 6 bases and J by 4 bases, with 12 bases between them. The CDR3 length is 14 residues. The germline V gene encodes CDR1 LNHDA and CDR2 SQIVND (reference sequence). The CDR3 is CASRETGVNEKLFF. CDR3 DNA: TGTGCCAGTAGGGAGACTGGAGTTAATGAAAAACTGTTTTTT.

This clone was seen once. V is TRBV18 and J is TRBJ2-7; 10 nucleotides match TRBD1. The germline gives CDR1 KGHSH, CDR2 LQKENI. The junction had 10 bases not matched to a gene; V was cut back by 6 bases and J by 5 bases. The CDR3 loop spans 15 amino acids. The CDR3 nucleotides are TGTGCCAGCTCCCGAACTGGGACAGGGGACGACGAGCAGTACTTC. Translated: CASSRTGTGDDEQYF.

The table lists this clone with a few counts. This sequence joins TRBV5-6 and TRBJ1-1, with D unresolved. CDR3 length: 13 residues. The V and J ends lost 1 base and 1 base respectively, with 5 bases between them. CDR1 and CDR2 (germline): SGHDT, YYEEEE. CDR3 coding DNA: TGTGCCAGCAGCTTGACAGCGAACACTGAAGCTTTCTTT. It translates to CASSLTANTEAFF.

The CDR3 region has the DNA TGTGCCAGCAGCCCATCCTCTGGGGCCAACGTCCTGACTTTC. It translates to CASSPSSGANVLTF. The chain uses TRBV7-6 and TRBJ2-6; D is unclear. Germline CDR1 SGHVS, CDR2 FNYEAQ. The CDR3 totals 14 residues. The V end was cut by 5 bases, the J end by 0 bases, with 5 bases between. Filled out from reference TRBV7-6 and TRBJ2-6, the complete variable domain reads GAGVSQSPRYKVTKRGQDVALRCDPISGHVSLYWYRQALGQGPEFLTYFNYEAQQDKSGLPNDRFSAERPEGSISTLTIQRTEQRDSAMYRCASSPSSGANVLTFGAGSRLTVL.